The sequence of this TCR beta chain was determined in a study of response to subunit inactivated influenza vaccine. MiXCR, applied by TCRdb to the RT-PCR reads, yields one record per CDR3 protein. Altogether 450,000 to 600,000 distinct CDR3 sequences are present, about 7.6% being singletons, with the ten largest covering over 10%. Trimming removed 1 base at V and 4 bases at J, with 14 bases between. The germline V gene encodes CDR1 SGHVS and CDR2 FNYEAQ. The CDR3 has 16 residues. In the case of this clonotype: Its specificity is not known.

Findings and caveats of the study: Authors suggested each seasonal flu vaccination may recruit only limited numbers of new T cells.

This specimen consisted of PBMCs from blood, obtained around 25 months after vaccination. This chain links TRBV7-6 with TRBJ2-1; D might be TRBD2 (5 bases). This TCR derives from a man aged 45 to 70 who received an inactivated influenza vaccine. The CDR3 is CASSLVSAGAYNEQFF. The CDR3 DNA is TGTGCCAGCAGCTTAGTTTCTGCGGGCGCTTACAATGAGCAGTTCTTC.